What follows are 21 T cell receptor beta chains derived from one specimen sequenced in a study of regulatory T cells in long-lasting Graves disease. In building TCR beta libraries, iRepertoire HTBI primers were used together with Arm-PCR of CDR3 regions. From the multiplex PCR reads, TCRdb called clonotypes with MiXCR, one entry per CDR3 protein. The table has about 660,000 distinct CDR3 sequences, about 32% seen once. As to time point: persistent/refractory GD, antithyroid drugs over 5 years with positive TRAb. Following extraction of RNA from PBMCs, that RNA was used to make the TCR library. The source material was peripheral blood mononuclear cells (PBMCs), sampled when the disease was refractory, from a patient treated with antithyroid drugs. The receptors originated from a female donor with Graves disease.

J is TRBJ1-4 and V is TRBV19; 9 positions match TRBD1. V shed 1 base, J shed 12 bases, and the junction held 9 bases outside the gene matches. The germline V gene encodes CDR1 LNHDA and CDR2 SQIVND (reference sequence). This CDR3 is 15 amino acids long. The CDR3 loop reads CASSIARTGAEELFF. CDR3 bases: TGTGCCAGTAGTATAGCCCGGACAGGGGCAGAAGAACTGTTTTTT. Filled out from reference TRBV19 and TRBJ1-4, the complete variable domain reads DGGITQSPKYLFRKEGQNVTLSCEQNLNHDAMYWYRQDPGQGLRLIYYSQIVNDFQKGDIAEGYSVSREKKESFPLTVTSAQKNPTAFYLCASSIARTGAEELFFGSGTQLSVL.

This clonotype has a single count. The CDR3 reads CASKDGGYEQYF. The CDR3 nucleotides read TGTGCCAGTAAAGATGGGGGGTACGAGCAGTACTTC. V gene TRBV7-2 combines with J gene TRBJ2-7, with a possible D match to TRBD2 (6 bases). The germline gives CDR1 SGHTA, CDR2 FQGNSA. Deletions cut 9 bases from V and 4 bases from J, with 13 bases between. This CDR3 contains 12 residues.

This clonotype was counted a few times. V is TRBV19 and J is TRBJ1-4; D not resolved. Looked up from germline, CDR1 is LNHDA and CDR2 is SQIVND (reference sequence). Trimming took off 6 bases at V and 0 bases at J, with 20 bases between the two ends. The CDR3 is 18 residues long. The CDR3 reads CASRLEGINVATNEKLFF. CDR3 sequence (DNA): TGTGCCAGTAGACTAGAAGGCATCAACGTCGCAACTAATGAAAAACTGTTTTTT.

As to this clonotype: A much larger clonotype is one base distant, so this may be a read error. This chain joins TRBV6-5 and TRBJ2-7, with D perhaps assigned TRBD1 or TRBD2 (5 bases each). V was shortened by 4 bases and J by 4 bases, with 14 bases between the two germline ends. This CDR3 contains 14 residues. Per the germline V gene, CDR1 is MNHEY and CDR2 is SVGAGI. The CDR3 region has the DNA TGTGCCAGCAGTTGCGGCCAGGGAGCGTACGAGCAGTACTTC. Encoded protein: CASSCGQGAYEQYF.

The sample holds a few counts of this clonotype. The genes are TRBV2 and TRBJ1-5, with D maybe TRBD1 (5 bases). Germline CDR1 reads SNHLY; CDR2 reads FYNNEI. V lost 0 bases and J 3 bases, leaving 18 bases between the germline ends. The CDR3 is 18 amino acids. This CDR3 is CASSEADGAGRNNQPQHF. As DNA, the CDR3 is TGTGCCAGCAGTGAAGCAGACGGGGCCGGTCGTAACAATCAGCCCCAGCATTTT.

This clonotype was detected only a few times. Compared with germline, one end of the junction differs, possibly owing to a read error. The chain combines TRBV29-1 with TRBJ1-1, with TRBD1 matching 10 bases. Germline-derived CDR1 and CDR2 are SQVTM and ANQGSEA. This CDR3 spans 16 amino acids. Here the CDR3 DNA reads TGTAGCGTTCAGACAGGGGGCGATTTTATGTTCGCTGAAGCTTTCTTT. Its protein is CSVQTGGDFMFAEAFF.

The sample holds a few counts of this clonotype. The chain combines TRBV11-2 with TRBJ2-1, with TRBD2 matching 14 bases. V shed 6 bases and J 7 bases; nucleotides not matched to a gene: 17. This CDR3 contains 19 residues. The germline CDR1 and CDR2 sequences are SGHAT and FQNNGV. CDR3 DNA: TGTGCCAGCAGAGGGGCGCCCGGGACTAGCGGGAGAGCGTGGAATGAGCAGTTCTTC. This sequence encodes CASRGAPGTSGRAWNEQFF.

V is TRBV11-2 and J is TRBJ1-5; D unclear. This CDR3 is 15 amino acids long. V lost 5 bases, J lost 0 bases, and 11 bases lay in between. CDR1 is SGHAT and CDR2 is FQNNGV in the germline V gene. The CDR3: CASSPLRFSNQPQHF. The CDR3 coding sequence is TGTGCCAGCAGCCCATTACGTTTTAGCAATCAGCCCCAGCATTTT.

The chain joins TRBV20-1 to TRBJ1-1, with unresolved D. V was cut by 1 base and J by 8 bases, with 11 bases left in between. CDR3 length equals 12 residues. Germline V gene lookup returns CDR1 DFQATT and CDR2 SNEGSKA (reference sequence). The CDR3 DNA follows: TGCAGTGCTAGAGGGGTTTTAAGCGAAGCTTTCTTT. Protein: CSARGVLSEAFF.

CDR3 sequence reads: CSATGQPSYEQYF. The CDR3 bases are TGCAGTGCTACCGGACAGCCCTCCTACGAGCAGTACTTC. The chain links TRBV20-1 to TRBJ2-7, with D possibly being TRBD1 (6 bases). V shed 4 bases and J shed 0 bases, with 10 bases lying between them. This CDR3 is built from 13 residues. The germline V gene encodes CDR1 DFQATT and CDR2 SNEGSKA (reference sequence).

This clonotype has more than one count but fewer than ten. The rearrangement uses TRBV7-9 and TRBJ1-1; TRBD1 is a possible D gene (6 bases). V shed 3 bases and J shed 8 bases, with 13 bases lying between them. Germline lookup yields CDR1 SEHNR and CDR2 FQNEAQ (reference sequence). This CDR3 spans 13 amino acids. CDR3 in amino acids: CASSFYQGKEAFF. The DNA of the CDR3 is TGTGCCAGCAGCTTTTACCAGGGGAAGGAAGCTTTCTTT.

The CDR3 spells CASSLGVQPETQYF. The CDR3 nucleotides read TGTGCCAGCAGCTTGGGTGTTCAGCCGGAGACCCAGTACTTC. The chain has TRBV5-5 and TRBJ2-5; D call uncertain. The CDR3 loop spans 14 amino acids. Germline V lookup: CDR1 SGHKS, CDR2 YYEKEE (reference sequence). Trimming shortened V by 0 bases and J by 5 bases, and 11 bases separated the two germline ends.

J is TRBJ2-7 and V is TRBV7-9, with 11 bases lining up with TRBD1. Germline trimming cut 5 bases from V and 2 bases from J; bases unmatched to any gene: 8. This CDR3 comprises 16 residues. Per germline, CDR1 SEHNR and CDR2 FQNEAQ (reference sequence). The CDR3 here is CASSPSGGQGAYEQYF. The CDR3 DNA reads TGTGCCAGCAGCCCTTCGGGGGGACAGGGGGCCTACGAGCAGTACTTC.

This clonotype was counted ten times or more. V gene TRBV29-1 combines with J gene TRBJ1-1, with D possibly matching TRBD1 (5 bases). The germline V gene encodes CDR1 SQVTM and CDR2 ANQGSEA. V shed 6 bases and J shed 5 bases, with 13 bases lying between them. This CDR3 region has 12 residues. The CDR3 reads CSVGSGGTEAFF. CDR3 bases: TGCAGCGTCGGCAGTGGGGGGACTGAAGCTTTCTTT.

The chain couples TRBV11-2 to TRBJ1-2; 10 nucleotides line up with TRBD1. The J segment lost 8 bases and the V segment lost 4 bases, leaving 7 bases of the junction unmatched. Germline V gives CDR1 SGHAT, CDR2 FQNNGV. The CDR3 covers 14 residues. CDR3 sequence: CASSSRDRGKGYTF. The DNA for the CDR3 is TGTGCCAGCAGCTCCCGGGACAGGGGAAAGGGCTACACCTTC.

A few counts support this clonotype. The V call is TRBV9, the J call TRBJ1-2; no clear D. V was clipped by 6 bases and J by 4 bases, with 16 bases between them. There are 14 residues in the CDR3. CDR1 is SGDLS and CDR2 is YYNGEE in the germline V gene. CDR3 sequence (DNA): TGTGCCAGCACCCATACCCGGTCCCTCTATGGCTACACCTTC. It specifies CASTHTRSLYGYTF.

The chain combines TRBV7-2 with TRBJ1-2, with a tentative D call TRBD1 (5 bases). There are 16 residues in the CDR3. From germline, CDR1 is SGHTA and CDR2 FQGNSA. Trimming removed 0 bases at V and 8 bases at J, with 19 bases between. For the CDR3, the DNA is TGTGCCAGCAGCTTAGCGCGGGACCTTCCCGCTGACGGCTACACCTTC. This codes for CASSLARDLPADGYTF.

The J gene is TRBJ1-2, the V gene TRBV4-1; 7 positions agree with TRBD1. Germline values: CDR1 MGHRA, CDR2 YSYEKL. This CDR3 contains 14 residues. With 4 bases clipped from V and 7 bases from J, the junction kept 9 bases outside the gene matches. The CDR3 here is CASSRRQGSGGYTF. CDR3 DNA: TGCGCCAGCAGCCGTAGACAGGGTAGCGGTGGCTACACCTTC.

The table lists this clonotype with many counts. The chain is built from TRBV28 and TRBJ1-1; 12 positions match TRBD1. CDR3 size: 19 residues. After removal of 5 bases from V and 2 bases from J, the junction contained 15 bases not matched to a gene. Germline CDR1 and CDR2: MDHEN and SYDVKM. CDR3 protein: CASSLGTGGENRANTEAFF. The CDR3 bases are TGTGCCAGCAGTCTCGGGACAGGGGGCGAGAATAGGGCTAACACTGAAGCTTTCTTT.

The V and J genes are TRBV12-3 or TRBV12-4 and TRBJ2-3, with a tentative D call TRBD1 (5 bases). The CDR3 covers 12 residues. V gave up 6 bases and J gave up 6 bases, with 10 bases separating them. The CDR3 reads CASSSNRDTQYF. Here the CDR3 DNA reads TGTGCCAGCAGCTCGAACAGGGATACGCAGTATTTT.

This clonotype was counted ten times or more. This chain's CDR3 is CASSFGGLAYGYTF. DNA for the CDR3: TGTGCCAGCAGTTTTGGCGGGTTGGCCTATGGCTACACCTTC. This chain connects TRBV28 to TRBJ1-2; no definite D call. V was pared by 3 bases and J by 4 bases, with 12 bases between. The CDR3 contains 14 residues. The germline V gene has CDR1 MDHEN and CDR2 SYDVKM.